This TCR beta chain was retrieved from a study of early T cells in non-severe SARS-CoV-2 infection. Turning to the study itself: The input, bulk RNA from unsorted whole blood, was sequenced, and chains were unpaired.

This CDR3 region has 12 residues. The V and J ends lost 3 bases and 7 bases respectively, with 7 bases between them. The germline V gene encodes CDR1 GTSNPN and CDR2 SVGIG (reference sequence). Unique molecular identifiers (one per individual cDNA molecule) were attached. Each CDR3 protein gets one entry after TCRdb re-called the 5' RACE reads with MiXCR. The repertoire holds 50,000 to 60,000 distinct CDR3 sequences, about 10% seen once, with under 6% in the top ten. A note on this clonotype: As yet, its antigen is unknown.

Regarding the study as a whole: Private and CD4 specificities were missed by VDJdb matching, skewed to anti-spike CD8.

This sequence joins TRBV30 and TRBJ1-6, with no clear D. The sequencing input was whole blood. The TCR was taken from an adult who was a healthcare worker with PCR-confirmed SARS-CoV-2 infection or an uninfected control (not recorded which). CDR3 sequence: CAWRHSNSPLHF. In DNA, the CDR3 is TGTGCCTGGAGACACAGCAATTCACCCCTCCACTTT.